The 29 T cell receptor beta chains below all came from one sample that was sequenced in a study of cytomegalovirus exposure and HLA in healthy donors (dated by TCRdb to about 2017). The library was built by means of the immunoSEQ multiplex PCR assay. For the multiplex PCR, a mixture combining 60 forward primers for TCR Vbeta segments and 13 reverse primers for TCR Jbeta segments was used. Held by TCRdb, this immuneACCESS table contains in-frame sequences only and omits some clones. Under half of the omission traces to an unresolved V gene where checked; the cause of the rest is unknown. Across this sample there are approximately 190,000 clones, with about four fifths seen only once. The ten biggest clones cover about 1.7% of the sample. What was sequenced was PBMCs. The receptors were gathered from a man aged 35 to 55 in good health and CMV-seropositive.

Written as DNA, the CDR3 is TGCAGCGGGCAGGACAACGCGAACACTGAAGCTTTCTTT. Translating gives CSGQDNANTEAFF. The chain uses TRBV29-1 and TRBJ1-1; a weak D match, TRBD1 (5 bases). Germline loops: CDR1 SQVTM, CDR2 ANQGSEA. This CDR3 contains 13 residues. V lost 7 bases to trimming and J lost 1 base, with 13 bases between them. The whole variable domain, remainder taken from reference TRBV29-1 and TRBJ1-1, is SAVISQKPSRDICQRGTSLTIQCQVDSQVTMMFWYRQQPGQSLTLIATANQGSEATYESGFVIDKFPISRPNLTFSTLTVSNMSPEDSSIYLCSGQDNANTEAFFGQGTRLTVV.

V and J are TRBV7-6 and TRBJ2-7, with 14 bases lining up with TRBD2. J was trimmed by 2 bases and V by 5 bases; bases with no gene match: 8. The CDR3 contains 17 residues. The germline V gene encodes CDR1 SGHVS and CDR2 FNYEAQ. The CDR3 here is CASSERTSGRITYEQYF. The CDR3 DNA sequence: TGTGCCAGCAGCGAACGGACTAGCGGGAGGATCACCTACGAGCAGTACTTC.

This chain links TRBV7-3 with TRBJ1-1, with 7 bases that match TRBD1. The CDR3 is made up of 15 amino acids. V trimming: 4 bases; J trimming: 6 bases; junction bases outside the gene matches: 11. Germline V gives CDR1 SGHTA, CDR2 FQGTGA. The CDR3 loop is CASSSRQGRGSEAFF. In DNA, the CDR3 is TGTGCCAGCAGCTCAAGACAGGGTAGGGGCTCTGAAGCTTTCTTT.

The J gene is TRBJ1-2, the V gene TRBV9, with 9 bases that match TRBD1. The CDR3 has 15 residues. The germline V gene encodes CDR1 SGDLS and CDR2 YYNGEE. Trimming cost V 3 bases and J 4 bases; bases outside gene matches: 7. CDR3 loop: CASSANRGRVYGYTF. The CDR3 nucleotides read TGTGCCAGCAGCGCTAACAGGGGGCGAGTCTATGGCTACACCTTC.

J is TRBJ1-4 and V is TRBV5-1; perhaps TRBD1 as D (6 bases). CDR1 and CDR2 (germline): SGHRS, YFSETQ. There are 14 residues in the CDR3. V lost 4 bases and J lost 5, with 12 bases in between. For the CDR3, the DNA is TGCGCCAGCAGCCTGGACAGCATGAATGAAAAACTGTTTTTT. It translates to CASSLDSMNEKLFF.

This CDR3 reads CASSANHRGSYEQYF. The CDR3 DNA is TGTGCCAGCAGCGCCAATCACAGGGGTTCCTACGAGCAGTACTTC. This chain links TRBV9 with TRBJ2-7; the match to TRBD1 covers 7 bases. The germline gives CDR1 SGDLS, CDR2 YYNGEE. This CDR3 has 15 amino acids. The V gene end was trimmed by 3 bases and the J gene end by 1 base; junction bases not matched to a gene: 7.

This clone appeared a few times. The chain has TRBV7-2 and TRBJ2-7; TRBD1 matches 11 bases. Germline-derived CDR1 and CDR2 are SGHTA and FQGNSA. The CDR3 runs to 14 residues. Germline trimming cut 5 bases from V and 6 bases from J; bases unmatched to any gene: 6. CDR3 sequence reads: CASSRRDRGAEQYF. In nucleotides, the CDR3 is TGTGCCAGCAGCCGTAGGGACAGGGGGGCCGAGCAGTACTTC.

This chain joins TRBV5-1 and TRBJ2-7; maybe TRBD2 (5 bases). The V end lost 3 bases, the J end lost 6 bases, and 13 bases lay between the germline ends. Germline CDR1 SGHRS, CDR2 YFSETQ. This CDR3 is 13 amino acids long. CDR3 nucleotide sequence: TGCGCCAGCAGCTCCCCCGACCGGGGCGAGCAGTACTTC. Translated, it gives CASSSPDRGEQYF.

The chain combines TRBV29-1 with TRBJ2-3, with 10 bases identical to TRBD2. This CDR3 region has 13 residues. Germline-derived CDR1 and CDR2 are SQVTM and ANQGSEA. Trimming cost V 6 bases and J 1 base; bases outside gene matches: 1. The CDR3 region is CSVGLAGTDTQYF. CDR3 in DNA: TGCAGCGTCGGACTAGCGGGCACAGATACGCAGTATTTT.

This chain connects TRBV5-1 to TRBJ2-2; the D is unclear. Germline-derived CDR1 and CDR2 are SGHRS and YFSETQ. CDR3 length: 15 residues. The germline V and J ends were trimmed by 4 bases and 0 bases, with 10 bases remaining between them. The CDR3 loop is CASSPNGANTGELFF. CDR3 in DNA: TGCGCCAGCAGCCCTAACGGAGCGAACACCGGGGAGCTGTTTTTT.

The chain couples TRBV5-1 to TRBJ2-1; 12 nucleotides agree with TRBD2. Germline V gene data show CDR1 as SGHRS and CDR2 as YFSETQ. V was clipped by 0 bases and J by 6 bases; unmatched bases: 4. This CDR3 has 16 amino acids. The CDR3 reads CASSLGLAGVVNEQFF. CDR3 nucleotide sequence: TGCGCCAGCAGCTTGGGACTAGCGGGAGTGGTCAATGAGCAGTTCTTC.

The gene calls are TRBV18 and TRBJ2-5; 10 nucleotides agree with TRBD1. Per the germline V gene, CDR1 is KGHSH and CDR2 is LQKENI. V shed 5 bases and J 2 bases; nucleotides not matched to a gene: 8. CDR3 length: 16 amino acids. Here the CDR3 DNA reads TGTGCCAGCTCAACAGACAGGGGGCTCTTGCAAGAGACCCAGTACTTC. Amino acid sequence: CASSTDRGLLQETQYF.

V usage is TRBV29-1 and J usage is TRBJ2-3; D remains unclear. Germline assignment: CDR1 SQVTM and CDR2 ANQGSEA. The CDR3 extends over 12 amino acids. Between the trimmed V and J ends, which lost 3 bases and 3 bases, there was a span of 7 bases. CDR3 region: CSVDDTTDTQYF. The CDR3 coding sequence is TGCAGCGTTGATGACACAACAGATACGCAGTATTTT.

The J gene is TRBJ2-5, the V gene TRBV7-3; weak D call: TRBD2 (5 bases). The germline V gene encodes CDR1 SGHTA and CDR2 FQGTGA. V was pared by 5 bases and J by 6 bases, with 13 bases between. This CDR3 is 13 amino acids long. CDR3 sequence reads: CASSPDWSKTQYF. In DNA form, the CDR3 reads TGTGCCAGCAGCCCGGACTGGAGCAAGACCCAGTACTTC.

The chain is built from TRBV11-2 and TRBJ1-1; the D gene is possibly TRBD1 (6 bases). Trimming took off 5 bases at V and 3 bases at J, with 13 bases between the two ends. The CDR3 is 14 residues long. The germline CDR1 and CDR2 sequences are SGHAT and FQNNGV. CDR3 in amino acids: CASSPRAGDTEAFF. DNA of the CDR3: TGTGCCAGCAGCCCCAGGGCAGGGGACACTGAAGCTTTCTTT. Full variable domain (rest looked up from reference TRBV11-2 and TRBJ1-1): EAGVAQSPRYKIIEKRQSVAFWCNPISGHATLYWYQQILGQGPKLLIQFQNNGVVDDSQLPKDRFSAERLKGVDSTLKIQPAKLEDSAVYLCASSPRAGDTEAFFGQGTRLTVV.

This clone was seen a few times. The V gene is TRBV21-1, the J gene TRBJ1-1; the table's TRBD1 call for D was not verified on the DNA. TRBV21-1 is classified as a pseudogene. The CDR3 covers 15 residues. The CDR3 DNA sequence: TGTGCCAGCCCAGAGCGAGACAGCTTGAACACTGAAGCTTTCTTT. It is translated as CASPERDSLNTEAFF.

This clone has just a few counts. This chain connects TRBV9 to TRBJ2-7; D is ambiguous. V was trimmed by 3 bases and J by 2 bases, leaving 12 bases between them. The CDR3 has 14 amino acids. Per germline, CDR1 SGDLS and CDR2 YYNGEE. The CDR3 bases are TGTGCCAGCAGCGCTTCAATAGCCGCCTACGAGCAGTACTTC. Residues: CASSASIAAYEQYF.

This clone was observed a single time. V usage is TRBV14 and J usage is TRBJ2-1; 8 bases are shared with TRBD2. The CDR3 contains 16 residues. The trim removed 5 bases at V and 6 bases at J, leaving 12 bases unmatched. Per the germline V gene, CDR1 is SGHDN and CDR2 is FVKESK. The CDR3 sequence is CASSSRGSGSSNEQFF. The CDR3 DNA reads as TGTGCCAGCAGCTCCCGCGGCAGCGGGAGTAGCAATGAGCAGTTCTTC.

The rearrangement joins TRBV6-5 to TRBJ1-2, with a tentative D call TRBD1 (6 bases). This CDR3 region has 14 residues. Trimming pared 5 bases from V and 4 bases from J, leaving 14 bases between. Germline V lookup: CDR1 MNHEY, CDR2 SVGAGI. CDR3 sequence reads: CASSRRRGFYGYTF. DNA of the CDR3: TGTGCCAGCAGTCGAAGAAGGGGGTTCTATGGCTACACCTTC.

The chain has TRBV19 and TRBJ2-5; TRBD1 matches at 7 bases. Gene TRBJ2-7 matches the end of the DNA better, so the J call may be wrong. Germline values: CDR1 LNHDA, CDR2 SQIVND (reference sequence). CDR3 length equals 14 residues. The CDR3 bases are TGTGCCAGTAGTCCCTTGACAGGGTCCTACGAGCAGTACTTC. Amino acid sequence: CASSPLTGSYEQYF.

V is TRBV15 and J is TRBJ2-2; possibly TRBD1 for D (6 bases). The CDR3 is 16 amino acids. Germline CDR1 is LNHNV and CDR2 is YYDKDF (reference sequence). V was shortened by 5 bases and J by 4 bases, with 17 bases between the two germline ends. As DNA, the CDR3 is TGTGCCACCAGCGGCGTACAGGGCGGTGGCACCGGGGAGCTGTTTTTT. Amino acids: CATSGVQGGGTGELFF. The full variable domain, its missing parts supplied by reference TRBV15 and TRBJ2-2, is DAMVIQNPRYQVTQFGKPVTLSCSQTLNHNVMYWYQQKSSQAPKLLFHYYDKDFNNEADTPDNFQSRRPNTSFCFLDIRSPGLGDTAMYLCATSGVQGGGTGELFFGEGSRLTVL.

Comment on this clone: Other DNA sequences from this sample encode an identical CDR3 as well. This sequence joins TRBV5-1 and TRBJ2-1; 12 nucleotides agree with TRBD2. The V gene's germline CDR1 is SGHRS and CDR2 YFSETQ. The CDR3 length is 16 residues. V trimming: 4 bases; J trimming: 6 bases; junction bases outside the gene matches: 8. CDR3 nucleotide sequence: TGCGCCAGCAGCCTAACCCTAGCGGGAGGGCCCAATGAGCAGTTCTTC. Amino acid sequence: CASSLTLAGGPNEQFF. Complete variable domain (other parts from reference TRBV5-1 and TRBJ2-1): KAGVTQTPRYLIKTRGQQVTLSCSPISGHRSVSWYQQTPGQGLQFLFEYFSETQRNKGNFPGRFSGRQFSNSRSEMNVSTLELGDSALYLCASSLTLAGGPNEQFFGPGTRLTVL.

This chain uses TRBV6-5 with TRBJ1-3; 7 bases are shared with TRBD1. From germline, CDR1 is MNHEY and CDR2 SVGAGI. Trimming removed 0 bases from V and 4 bases from J; junction bases left unmatched: 3. The CDR3 length is 15 residues. Here the CDR3 reads CASSYSTGLGNTIYF. CDR3 DNA: TGTGCCAGCAGTTACTCGACAGGGTTAGGAAACACCATATATTTT.

The genes are TRBV6-1 and TRBJ2-2; 9 nucleotides agree with TRBD2. The V and J ends lost 2 bases and 2 bases, in that order; junction bases with no gene match: 9. Germline V gene data show CDR1 as MNHNS and CDR2 as SASEGT. The CDR3 is made up of 18 amino acids. The CDR3 sequence: CASSENNLAGINTGELFF. The CDR3 nucleotides are TGTGCCAGCAGTGAAAATAATCTAGCGGGAATCAACACCGGGGAGCTGTTTTTT.

CDR3 protein: CASGGASLYEQYF. The DNA for the CDR3 is TGTGCCAGCGGAGGTGCTAGCTTGTACGAGCAGTACTTC. The genes are TRBV2 and TRBJ2-7; the D gene is possibly TRBD2 (5 bases). V shed 8 bases and J shed 4 bases, with 15 bases lying between them. The length of the CDR3 is 13 residues. The germline CDR1 and CDR2 sequences are SNHLY and FYNNEI. Supplemented by reference TRBV2 and TRBJ2-7, the full variable domain reads EPEVTQTPSHQVTQMGQEVILRCVPISNHLYFYWYRQILGQKVEFLVSFYNNEISEKSEIFDDQFSVERPDGSNFTLKIRSTKLEDSAMYFCASGGASLYEQYFGPGTRLTVT.

A few counts support this clone. The chain links TRBV18 to TRBJ2-2, with 12 nucleotides matching TRBD2. This CDR3 has 15 residues. With 3 bases clipped from V and 5 bases from J, the junction kept 1 base outside the gene matches. Germline loops: CDR1 KGHSH, CDR2 LQKENI. The CDR3 region is CASSPGLAGTGELFF. CDR3 in DNA: TGTGCCAGCTCACCTGGACTAGCGGGAACCGGGGAGCTGTTTTTT.

This chain connects TRBV2 to TRBJ2-1; 10 positions match TRBD2. The CDR3 loop spans 17 amino acids. Trimming took 4 bases from V and 4 from J; bases not matched to a gene: 10. Germline assignment: CDR1 SNHLY and CDR2 FYNNEI. The DNA of the CDR3 is TGTGCCAGCAGTGGCCCCCCGTTACTAGCGGGGTACAATGAGCAGTTCTTC. This translates into CASSGPPLLAGYNEQFF.

This sequence joins TRBV15 and TRBJ2-5, with 7 positions matching TRBD1. J was trimmed by 4 bases and V by 5 bases; bases with no gene match: 10. CDR1 is LNHNV and CDR2 is YYDKDF in the germline V gene (reference sequence). This CDR3 region has 15 residues. CDR3 in DNA: TGTGCCACCAGCTATTCGACAGGGATAGGAGAGACCCAGTACTTC. This sequence encodes CATSYSTGIGETQYF.

The chain couples TRBV4-1 to TRBJ2-5; TRBD2 matches 8 bases. V was pared by 0 bases and J by 5 bases, with 8 bases of the junction left unmatched. The CDR3 length is 16 residues. From germline, CDR1 is MGHRA and CDR2 YSYEKL. CDR3 loop: CASSQDGSGGGETQYF. The DNA of the CDR3 is TGCGCCAGCAGCCAAGATGGGTCTGGCGGGGGGGAGACCCAGTACTTC.